One and the same sample provided the 7 T cell receptor beta chains below, sequenced in a study of CXCR3-negative and CXCR3-positive naive CD8 T cells. UMI-labeled TRB cDNA libraries were prepared by 5' RACE. TCRdb reprocessed the 5' RACE reads and stores each CDR3 protein as one record, lacking DNA. Found here are about 57,000 distinct CDR3 sequences; the top ten clones hold around 22%. The sample taken for sequencing was memory CD8+ T cells from blood. The receptors stem from a human donor in good health. Some clones in this sample may be carry-over from other donors' samples.

The chain links TRBV20-1 to TRBJ2-4; TCRdb lists TRBD1, though no DNA is available to test this call. CDR3 size: 16 residues. The germline V gene has CDR1 DFQATT and CDR2 SNEGSKA (reference sequence). The CDR3 loop is CSARGWGAVAKNIQYF.

This chain links TRBV28 with TRBJ1-5. The germline CDR1 and CDR2 sequences are MDHEN and SYDVKM. There are 14 residues in the CDR3. The CDR3 reads CASSPSASNQPQHF.

The J gene is TRBJ1-2, the V gene TRBV28. The CDR3 is made up of 12 amino acids. Germline CDR1 is MDHEN and CDR2 is SYDVKM. This chain's CDR3 is CASSLTNYGYTF.

The chain links TRBV9 to TRBJ1-1; the D call from TCRdb, TRBD1, cannot be confirmed without DNA. CDR1 SGDLS and CDR2 YYNGEE come from the germline V gene. CDR3 length: 15 amino acids. The CDR3 region is CASSVAPGVNTEAFF.

The chain links TRBV29-1 to TRBJ2-7. CDR1 SQVTM and CDR2 ANQGSEA come from the germline V gene. The CDR3 runs to 12 residues. CDR3 in amino acids: CSVEGTSYEQYF.

The chain has TRBV7-7 and TRBJ2-1; TCRdb lists TRBD2, though no DNA is available to test this call. Germline V lookup: CDR1 SSHAT, CDR2 FNYEAQ (reference sequence). The CDR3 is 15 residues long. CDR3 protein: CASSIGLADYNEQFF.

The chain's CDR3 is CASSELASGGTDTQYF. The chain combines TRBV2 with TRBJ2-3; TCRdb's assignment of TRBD2 cannot be checked, as there is no DNA. Germline V gene data show CDR1 as SNHLY and CDR2 as FYNNEI. The CDR3 consists of 16 residues. Drawing the rest from reference TRBV2 and TRBJ2-3, the complete variable domain is EPEVTQTPSHQVTQMGQEVILRCVPISNHLYFYWYRQILGQKVEFLVSFYNNEISEKSEIFDDQFSVERPDGSNFTLKIRSTKLEDSAMYFCASSELASGGTDTQYFGPGTRLTVL.